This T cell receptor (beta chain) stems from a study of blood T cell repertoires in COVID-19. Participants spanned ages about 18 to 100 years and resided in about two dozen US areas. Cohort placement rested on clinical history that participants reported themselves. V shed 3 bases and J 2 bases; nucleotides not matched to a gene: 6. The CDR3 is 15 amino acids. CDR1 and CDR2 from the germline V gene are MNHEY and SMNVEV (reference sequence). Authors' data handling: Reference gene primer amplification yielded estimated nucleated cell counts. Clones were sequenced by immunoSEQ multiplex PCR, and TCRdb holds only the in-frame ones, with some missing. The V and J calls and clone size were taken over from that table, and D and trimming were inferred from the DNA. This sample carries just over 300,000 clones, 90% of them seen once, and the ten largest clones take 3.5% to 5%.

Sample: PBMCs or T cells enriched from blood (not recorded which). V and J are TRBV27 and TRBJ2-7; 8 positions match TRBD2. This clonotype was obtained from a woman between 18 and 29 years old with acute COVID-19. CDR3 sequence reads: CASSFGGGLPYEQYF. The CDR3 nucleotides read TGTGCCAGCAGTTTCGGGGGGGGGCTCCCCTACGAGCAGTACTTC.